The 17 T cell receptor beta chains below all came from one sample that was sequenced in a study of CD8+CD57+ T cells in acquired aplastic anemia. Profiling of TCR beta VDJ combinations and CDR3 sequences used genomic DNA as template. TCRdb recomputed calls from the reads with MiXCR, one row per CDR3 protein. The sample has about 220,000 distinct CDR3 sequences; 30% to 40% are singletons. Sequenced: sorted CD4+, CD8+, or CD8+CD57+ T cells (not recorded which) from PBMCs. The receptors come from a human donor in good health, serving as a control.

The table lists this clonotype with many counts. This sequence joins TRBV2 and TRBJ1-5; D is ambiguous. The ends were cut back, 5 bases at V and 7 bases at J, with 12 bases in the middle. Germline V lookup: CDR1 SNHLY, CDR2 FYNNEI. The CDR3 covers 13 residues. The CDR3 nucleotides read TGTGCCAGCAGTCCGGACCTCACCCAGCCCCAGCATTTT. Encoded protein: CASSPDLTQPQHF.

The rearrangement links TRBV20-1 to TRBJ2-3; 8 nucleotides agree with TRBD2. V trimming: 0 bases; J trimming: 6 bases; junction bases outside the gene matches: 8. Germline CDR1 and CDR2: DFQATT and SNEGSKA (reference sequence). The CDR3 spans 15 residues. The CDR3 DNA is TGCAGTGCTAGAGATGGGCGGGGGGCAGACGATACGCAGTATTTT. It is translated as CSARDGRGADDTQYF.

This clonotype was detected ten times or more. The CDR3 sequence: CASSYPGAPLHF. Here the CDR3 DNA reads TGTGCCAGCAGTTACCCGGGGGCACCCCTCCACTTT. The chain employs TRBV6-5 and TRBJ1-6; a weak D match, TRBD1 (5 bases). CDR1 and CDR2 (germline): MNHEY, SVGAGI. Trimming took off 2 bases at V and 11 bases at J, with 7 bases between the two ends. This CDR3 has 12 amino acids.

This clonotype was detected ten times or more. The chain combines TRBV6-1 with TRBJ2-7, with TRBD1 identical over 7 bases. CDR1 MNHNS and CDR2 SASEGT come from the germline V gene. The CDR3 sequence is 12 residues long. CDR3 sequence: CLSRQGSHEQYF. The CDR3 region has the DNA TGTCTAAGCCGACAGGGTTCCCACGAGCAGTACTTC.

Only a few counts were recorded for this clonotype. This chain links TRBV4-1 with TRBJ1-4; D might be TRBD1 (6 bases). Per the germline V gene, CDR1 is MGHRA and CDR2 is YSYEKL. The CDR3 contains 13 residues. V shed 4 bases and J shed 6 bases, with 9 bases lying between them. The CDR3 region is CASSRPGDEKLFF. DNA of the CDR3: TGCGCCAGCAGCCGTCCAGGGGATGAAAAACTGTTTTTT.

This clonotype was seen many times. The chain has TRBV7-2 and TRBJ1-1; no firm D call. Trimming stripped 2 bases from V and 3 bases from J, with 16 bases between. From germline, CDR1 is SGHTA and CDR2 FQGNSA. CDR3 length: 16 amino acids. CDR3 bases: TGTGCCAGCAGCTTAAAGGCGGTAAGCTCGTACACTGAAGCTTTCTTT. It codes for CASSLKAVSSYTEAFF.

This rearrangement joins TRBV25-1 to TRBJ1-2; the match to TRBD1 covers 7 bases. The V gene's germline CDR1 is MGHDK and CDR2 SYGVNS. The CDR3 covers 15 residues. Trimming removed 8 bases from V and 2 bases from J; junction bases left unmatched: 11. This CDR3 reads CASSPRQGHNYGYTF. In DNA, the CDR3 is TGTGCCAGCTCACCGAGACAGGGACACAACTATGGCTACACCTTC.

The gene calls are TRBV19 and TRBJ1-2, with D uncertain. This CDR3 region has 12 residues. Germline V gene sequence: CDR1 LNHDA, CDR2 SQIVND (reference sequence). Trimming left V 3 bases short and J 1 base short, with 3 bases between. Written as DNA, the CDR3 is TGTGCCAGTAGTATCCGTAACTATGGCTACACCTTC. Its translation is CASSIRNYGYTF.

A note on this clonotype: This may stem from a read error, because a much larger clone lies one nucleotide away. The chain carries TRBV7-8 and TRBJ1-1; D gene uncertain. Germline V gene sequence: CDR1 SGHVS, CDR2 FQNEAQ. This CDR3 has 15 amino acids. The ends were cut back, 5 bases at V and 4 bases at J, with 17 bases in the middle. The CDR3 sequence: CASSPVRWSATEAFF. The CDR3 coding sequence is TGTGCCAGCAGCCCCGTTAGGTGGTCCGCCACTGAAGCTTTCTTT. Full variable domain (rest looked up from reference TRBV7-8 and TRBJ1-1): GAGVSQSPRYKVAKRGQDVALRCDPISGHVSLFWYQQALGQGPEFLTYFQNEAQLDKSGLPSDRFFAERPEGSVSTLKIQRTQQEDSAVYLCASSPVRWSATEAFFGQGTRLTVV.

As DNA, the CDR3 is TGTGCCACCAGCAGCTTGGGGGGGGGAGGGAACACTGAAGCTTTCTTT. It codes for CATSSLGGGGNTEAFF. V usage is TRBV15 and J usage is TRBJ1-1, with D possibly TRBD1 on 5 matching bases. Per germline, CDR1 LNHNV and CDR2 YYDKDF (reference sequence). There are 16 residues in the CDR3. V was cut by 3 bases and J by 1 base, with 15 bases left in between.

This clonotype was detected ten times or more. The chain has TRBV29-1 and TRBJ2-5, with D perhaps TRBD2 (6 bases). The germline V gene has CDR1 SQVTM and CDR2 ANQGSEA. The CDR3 contains 11 residues. V gave up 0 bases and J gave up 9 bases, with 8 bases separating them. CDR3 bases: TGCAGCGTTGAAGATCGGGGGTCCCAGTACTTC. Amino acid sequence: CSVEDRGSQYF.

This clonotype was detected many times. J is TRBJ1-2 and V is TRBV5-1, with no clear D. There are 12 residues in the CDR3. V gave up 4 bases and J gave up 2 bases, with 6 bases separating them. The germline V gene encodes CDR1 SGHRS and CDR2 YFSETQ. The CDR3 is CASSAENYGYTF. As DNA, the CDR3 is TGCGCCAGCAGCGCCGAGAACTATGGCTACACCTTC.

This clonotype was seen at least ten times. The V gene is TRBV7-8, the J gene TRBJ1-4, with D unclear. V gave up 3 bases and J gave up 7 bases, with 6 bases separating them. CDR3 length: 12 amino acids. Per the germline V gene, CDR1 is SGHVS and CDR2 is FQNEAQ. The chain's CDR3 is CASSFRTEKLFF. CDR3 sequence (DNA): TGTGCCAGCAGCTTCAGGACTGAAAAACTGTTTTTT.

The chain uses TRBV7-3 and TRBJ2-1, with 7 bases aligning to TRBD2. The CDR3 extends over 14 amino acids. Losses at the gene ends were 4 bases for V and 5 bases for J; bases not matched to a gene: 5. Germline lookup yields CDR1 SGHTA and CDR2 FQGTGA. The DNA for the CDR3 is TGTGCCAGCAGCTCCGCGGGGGTGAACAATGAGCAGTTCTTC. Its translation: CASSSAGVNNEQFF.

The genes are TRBV24-1 and TRBJ2-1, with 9 bases matching TRBD2. The trim removed 9 bases at V and 7 bases at J, leaving 12 bases unmatched. The CDR3 extends over 15 amino acids. Germline assignment: CDR1 KGHDR and CDR2 SFDVKD. For the CDR3, the DNA is TGTGCCACCCATACTAAGGCGGCGGGAGGGAATGAGCAGTTCTTC. Encoded protein: CATHTKAAGGNEQFF.

Ten or more counts support this clonotype. The rearrangement uses TRBV14 and TRBJ1-6, with a tentative D call TRBD1 (6 bases). The length of the CDR3 is 14 residues. Trimming cost V 4 bases and J 10 bases, with 14 bases left between them. Germline V CDR1 and CDR2: SGHDN, FVKESK. The CDR3: CASSLLRDTSPLHF. In nucleotides, the CDR3 is TGTGCCAGCAGCCTGCTCCGGGACACCTCACCCCTCCACTTT. Drawing the rest from reference TRBV14 and TRBJ1-6, the complete variable domain is EAGVTQFPSHSVIEKGQTVTLRCDPISGHDNLYWYRRVMGKEIKFLLHFVKESKQDESGMPNNRFLAERTGGTYSTLKVQPAELEDSGVYFCASSLLRDTSPLHFGNGTRLTVT.

This clonotype appeared many times. Here the CDR3 reads CASSQFRLRDSYNSPLHF. For the CDR3, the DNA is TGCGCCAGCAGCCAATTCCGACTCAGGGACAGTTATAATTCACCCCTCCACTTT. This sequence joins TRBV4-1 and TRBJ1-6; 7 positions match TRBD1. Germline V CDR1 and CDR2: MGHRA, YSYEKL. The V and J ends lost 2 bases and 4 bases, in that order; junction bases with no gene match: 11. The CDR3 consists of 18 residues.